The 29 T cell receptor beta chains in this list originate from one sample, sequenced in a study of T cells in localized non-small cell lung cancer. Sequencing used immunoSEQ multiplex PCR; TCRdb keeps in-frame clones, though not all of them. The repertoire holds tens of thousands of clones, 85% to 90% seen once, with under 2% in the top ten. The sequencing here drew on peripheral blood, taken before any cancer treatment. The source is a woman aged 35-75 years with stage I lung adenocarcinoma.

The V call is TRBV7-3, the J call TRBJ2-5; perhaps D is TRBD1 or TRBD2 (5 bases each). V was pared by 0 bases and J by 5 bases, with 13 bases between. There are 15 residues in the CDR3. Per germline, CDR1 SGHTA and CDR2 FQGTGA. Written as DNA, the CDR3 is TGTGCCAGCAGCTTAACACCCGGGACCGGGGAGACCCAGTACTTC. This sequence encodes CASSLTPGTGETQYF.

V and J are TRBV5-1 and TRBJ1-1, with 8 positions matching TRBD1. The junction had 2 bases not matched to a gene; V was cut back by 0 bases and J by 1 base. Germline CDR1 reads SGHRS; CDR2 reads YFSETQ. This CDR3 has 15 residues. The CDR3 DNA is TGCGCCAGCAGCTTGGGGACAGGGACGAACACTGAAGCTTTCTTT. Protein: CASSLGTGTNTEAFF.

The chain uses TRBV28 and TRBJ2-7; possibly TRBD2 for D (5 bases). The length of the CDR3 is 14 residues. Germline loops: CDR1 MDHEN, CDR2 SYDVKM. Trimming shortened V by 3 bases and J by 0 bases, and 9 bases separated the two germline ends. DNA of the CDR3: TGTGCCAGCAGTTTGTCCGGGATCTCCTACGAGCAGTACTTC. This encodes CASSLSGISYEQYF.

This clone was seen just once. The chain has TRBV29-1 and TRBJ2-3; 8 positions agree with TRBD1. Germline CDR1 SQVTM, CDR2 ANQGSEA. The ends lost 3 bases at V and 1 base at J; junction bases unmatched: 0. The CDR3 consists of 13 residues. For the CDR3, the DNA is TGCAGCGTTGAGGACAGGGGCACAGATACGCAGTATTTT. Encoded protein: CSVEDRGTDTQYF.

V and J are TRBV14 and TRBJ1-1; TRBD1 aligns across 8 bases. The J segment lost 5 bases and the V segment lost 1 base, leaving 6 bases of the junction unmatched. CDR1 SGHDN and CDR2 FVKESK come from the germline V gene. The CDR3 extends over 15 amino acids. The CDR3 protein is CASSQVGTGGTEAFF. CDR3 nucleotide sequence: TGTGCCAGCAGCCAAGTGGGTACAGGGGGGACTGAAGCTTTCTTT.

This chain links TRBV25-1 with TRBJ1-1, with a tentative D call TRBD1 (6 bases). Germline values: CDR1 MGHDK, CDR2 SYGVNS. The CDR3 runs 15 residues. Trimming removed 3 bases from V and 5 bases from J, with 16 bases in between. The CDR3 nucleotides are TGTGCCAGCAGTGACCCGGGGGGGGGCAGGACTGAAGCTTTCTTT. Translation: CASSDPGGGRTEAFF.

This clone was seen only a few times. The CDR3: CASIRGGMAYEQYF. For the CDR3, the DNA is TGTGCCAGCATAAGGGGAGGAATGGCCTACGAGCAGTACTTC. This chain uses TRBV6-1 with TRBJ2-7, with D perhaps TRBD2 (6 bases). Germline lookup yields CDR1 MNHNS and CDR2 SASEGT. The CDR3 loop spans 14 amino acids. Trimming pared 7 bases from V and 2 bases from J, leaving 15 bases between.

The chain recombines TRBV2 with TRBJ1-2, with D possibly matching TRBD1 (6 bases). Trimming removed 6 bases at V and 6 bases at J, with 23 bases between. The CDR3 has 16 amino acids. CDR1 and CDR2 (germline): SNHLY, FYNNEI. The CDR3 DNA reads TGTGCCAGCAGCCGGTTTCGACAGACCTCAGGGGATGGCTACACCTTC. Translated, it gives CASSRFRQTSGDGYTF.

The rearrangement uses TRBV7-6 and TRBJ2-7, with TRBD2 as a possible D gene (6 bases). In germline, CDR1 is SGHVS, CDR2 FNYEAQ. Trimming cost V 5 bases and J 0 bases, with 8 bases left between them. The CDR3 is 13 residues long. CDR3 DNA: TGTGCCAGCAGCCCGGAGGGCTCCTACGAGCAGTACTTC. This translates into CASSPEGSYEQYF.

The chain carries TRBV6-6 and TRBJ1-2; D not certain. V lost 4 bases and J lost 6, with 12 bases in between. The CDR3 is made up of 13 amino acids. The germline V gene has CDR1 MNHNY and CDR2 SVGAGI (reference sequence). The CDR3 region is CASSLLSEDGYTF. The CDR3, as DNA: TGTGCCAGCAGTTTACTAAGCGAAGATGGCTACACCTTC.

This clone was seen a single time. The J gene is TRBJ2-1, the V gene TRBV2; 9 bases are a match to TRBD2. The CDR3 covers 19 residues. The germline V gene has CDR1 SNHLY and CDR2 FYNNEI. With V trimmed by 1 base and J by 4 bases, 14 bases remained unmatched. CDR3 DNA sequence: TGTGCCAGCAGTGAAGGGATCGTCGTTGGCGGGAGGGATTACAATGAGCAGTTCTTC. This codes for CASSEGIVVGGRDYNEQFF.

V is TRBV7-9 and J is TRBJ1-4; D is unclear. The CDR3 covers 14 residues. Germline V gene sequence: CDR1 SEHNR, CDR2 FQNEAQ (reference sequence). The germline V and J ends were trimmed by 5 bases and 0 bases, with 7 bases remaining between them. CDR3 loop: CASSAEATNEKLFF. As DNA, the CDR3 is TGTGCCAGCAGCGCTGAGGCAACTAATGAAAAACTGTTTTTT.

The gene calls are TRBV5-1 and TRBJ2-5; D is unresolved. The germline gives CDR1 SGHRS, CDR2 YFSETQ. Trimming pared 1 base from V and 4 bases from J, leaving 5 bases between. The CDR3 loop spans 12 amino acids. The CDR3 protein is CASSLSRETQYF. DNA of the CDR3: TGCGCCAGCAGCTTGTCACGAGAGACCCAGTACTTC.

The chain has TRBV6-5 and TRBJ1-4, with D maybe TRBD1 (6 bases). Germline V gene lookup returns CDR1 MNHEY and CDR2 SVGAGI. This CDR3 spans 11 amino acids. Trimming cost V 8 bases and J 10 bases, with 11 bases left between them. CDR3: CASDGGGKLFF. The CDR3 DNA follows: TGTGCCAGCGACGGAGGGGGAAAACTGTTTTTT.

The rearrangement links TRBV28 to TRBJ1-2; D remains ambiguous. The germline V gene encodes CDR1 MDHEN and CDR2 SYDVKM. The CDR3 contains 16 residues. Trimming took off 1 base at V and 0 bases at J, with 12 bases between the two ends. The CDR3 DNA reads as TGTGCCAGCAGTTTATCCCACTGGCAAGCTAACTATGGCTACACCTTC. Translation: CASSLSHWQANYGYTF.

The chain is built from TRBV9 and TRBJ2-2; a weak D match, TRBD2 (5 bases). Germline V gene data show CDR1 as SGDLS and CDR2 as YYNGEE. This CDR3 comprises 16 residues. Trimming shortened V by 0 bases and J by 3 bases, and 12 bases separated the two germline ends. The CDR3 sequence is CASSVDPGVDTGELFF. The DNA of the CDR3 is TGTGCCAGCAGCGTAGATCCCGGGGTCGACACCGGGGAGCTGTTTTTT. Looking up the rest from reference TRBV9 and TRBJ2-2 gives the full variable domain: DSGVTQTPKHLITATGQRVTLRCSPRSGDLSVYWYQQSLDQGLQFLIQYYNGEERAKGNILERFSAQQFPDLHSELNLSSLELGDSALYFCASSVDPGVDTGELFFGEGSRLTVL.

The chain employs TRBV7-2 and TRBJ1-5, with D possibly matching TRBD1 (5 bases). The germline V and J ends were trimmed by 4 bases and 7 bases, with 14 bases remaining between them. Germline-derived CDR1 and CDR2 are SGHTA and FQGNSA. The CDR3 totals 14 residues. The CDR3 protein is CASSSGLGRQPQHF. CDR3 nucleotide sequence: TGTGCCAGCAGCTCGGGACTGGGGAGACAGCCCCAGCATTTT.

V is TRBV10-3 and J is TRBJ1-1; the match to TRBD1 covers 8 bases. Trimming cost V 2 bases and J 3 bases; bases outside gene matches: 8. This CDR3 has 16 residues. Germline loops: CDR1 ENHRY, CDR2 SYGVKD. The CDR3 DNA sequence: TGTGCCATCAGTGAGAACCCGGACAGGGAGGACACTGAAGCTTTCTTT. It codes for CAISENPDREDTEAFF.

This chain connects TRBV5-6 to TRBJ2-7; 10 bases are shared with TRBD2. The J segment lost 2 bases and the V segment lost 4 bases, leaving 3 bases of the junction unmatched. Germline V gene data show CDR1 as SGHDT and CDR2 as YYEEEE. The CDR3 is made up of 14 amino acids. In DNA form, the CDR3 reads TGTGCCAGCAGCAAACTAGCGGGGACCTACGAGCAGTACTTC. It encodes CASSKLAGTYEQYF.

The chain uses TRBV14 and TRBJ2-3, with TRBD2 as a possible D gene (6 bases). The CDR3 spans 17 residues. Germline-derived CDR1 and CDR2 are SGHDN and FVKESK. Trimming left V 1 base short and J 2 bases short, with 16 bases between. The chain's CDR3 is CASSQVAPGLPTDTQYF. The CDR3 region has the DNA TGTGCCAGCAGCCAAGTCGCTCCGGGACTCCCCACAGATACGCAGTATTTT.

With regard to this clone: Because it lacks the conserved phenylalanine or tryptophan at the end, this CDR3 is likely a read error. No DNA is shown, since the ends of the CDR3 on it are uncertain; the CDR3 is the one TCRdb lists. CDR3 loop: CASSWDRQGLLRC. The chain couples TRBV6-6 to TRBJ1-4; TRBD1 reflects the table's D call only, with no check against the DNA. The CDR3 region is 13 residues in length, termini included. CDR1 is MNHNY, CDR2 SVGAGI, per germline (reference sequence).

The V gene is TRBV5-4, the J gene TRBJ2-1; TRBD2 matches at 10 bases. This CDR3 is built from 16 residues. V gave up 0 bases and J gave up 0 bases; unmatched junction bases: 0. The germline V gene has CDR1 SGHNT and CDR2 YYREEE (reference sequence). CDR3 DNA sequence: TGTGCCAGCAGCTTGGGACTAGCGGGCTCCTACAATGAGCAGTTCTTC. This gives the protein CASSLGLAGSYNEQFF.

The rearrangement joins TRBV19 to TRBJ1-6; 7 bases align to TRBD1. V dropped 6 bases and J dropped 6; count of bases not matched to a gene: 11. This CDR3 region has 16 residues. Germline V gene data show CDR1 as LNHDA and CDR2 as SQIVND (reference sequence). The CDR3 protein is CASSFPVGQRNSPLHF. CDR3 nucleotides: TGTGCCAGTAGCTTCCCAGTGGGACAGCGTAATTCACCCCTCCACTTT.

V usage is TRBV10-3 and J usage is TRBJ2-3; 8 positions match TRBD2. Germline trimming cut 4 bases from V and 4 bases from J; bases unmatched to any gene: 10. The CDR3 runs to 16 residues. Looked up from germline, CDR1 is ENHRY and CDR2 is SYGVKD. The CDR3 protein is CAISAIPGGLPDTQYF. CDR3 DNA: TGTGCCATCAGTGCGATCCCGGGAGGGCTACCAGATACGCAGTATTTT.

The CDR3 loop reads CAWRAPGQGAEYGNQPQHF. In DNA form, the CDR3 reads TGTGCCTGGAGGGCACCGGGACAGGGGGCAGAGTATGGCAATCAGCCCCAGCATTTT. The chain employs TRBV30 and TRBJ1-5, with 12 positions matching TRBD1. V lost 3 bases, J lost 2 bases, and 14 bases stayed unmatched. Germline V gives CDR1 GTSNPN, CDR2 SVGIG (reference sequence). The CDR3 extends over 19 amino acids.

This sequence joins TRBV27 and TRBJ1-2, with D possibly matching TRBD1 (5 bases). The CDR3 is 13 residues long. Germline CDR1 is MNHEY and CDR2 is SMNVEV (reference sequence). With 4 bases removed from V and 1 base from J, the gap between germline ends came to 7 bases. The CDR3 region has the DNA TGTGCCAGCAGTTCGACAGTTAACTATGGCTACACCTTC. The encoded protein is CASSSTVNYGYTF.

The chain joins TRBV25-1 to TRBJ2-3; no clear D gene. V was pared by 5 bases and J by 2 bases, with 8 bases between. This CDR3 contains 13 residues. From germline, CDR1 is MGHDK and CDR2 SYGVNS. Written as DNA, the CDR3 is TGTGCCAGCAGTCCCCAGCTCACAGATACGCAGTATTTT. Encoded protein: CASSPQLTDTQYF.

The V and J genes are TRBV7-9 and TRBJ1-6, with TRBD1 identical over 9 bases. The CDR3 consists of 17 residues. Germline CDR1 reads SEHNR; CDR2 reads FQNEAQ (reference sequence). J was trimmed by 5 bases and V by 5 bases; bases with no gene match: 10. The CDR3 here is CASSDSFGQGNNSPLHF. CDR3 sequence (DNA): TGTGCCAGCAGCGATAGTTTTGGACAGGGGAATAATTCACCCCTCCACTTT. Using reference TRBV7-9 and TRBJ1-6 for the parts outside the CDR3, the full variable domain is DTGVSQNPRHKITKRGQNVTFRCDPISEHNRLYWYRQTLGQGPEFLTYFQNEAQLEKSRLLSDRFSAERPKGSFSTLEIQRTEQGDSAMYLCASSDSFGQGNNSPLHFGNGTRLTVT.

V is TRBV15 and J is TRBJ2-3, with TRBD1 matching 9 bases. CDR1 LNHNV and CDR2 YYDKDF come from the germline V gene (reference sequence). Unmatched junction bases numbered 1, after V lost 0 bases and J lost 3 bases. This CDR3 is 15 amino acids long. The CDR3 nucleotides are TGTGCCACCAGCAGAGAACAGGGGGCGACAGATACGCAGTATTTT. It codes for CATSREQGATDTQYF.